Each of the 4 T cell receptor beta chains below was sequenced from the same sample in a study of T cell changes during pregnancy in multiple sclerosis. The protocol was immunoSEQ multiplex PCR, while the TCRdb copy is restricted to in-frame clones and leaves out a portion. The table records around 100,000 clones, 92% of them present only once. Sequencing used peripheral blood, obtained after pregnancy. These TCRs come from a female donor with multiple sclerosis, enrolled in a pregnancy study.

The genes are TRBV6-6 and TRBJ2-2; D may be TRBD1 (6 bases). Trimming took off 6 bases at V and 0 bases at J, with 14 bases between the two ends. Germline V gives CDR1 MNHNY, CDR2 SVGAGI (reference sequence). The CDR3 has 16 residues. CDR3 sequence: CASSSRQASNTGELFF. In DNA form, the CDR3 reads TGTGCCAGCAGCTCCAGACAGGCATCGAACACCGGGGAGCTGTTTTTT.

Written as DNA, the CDR3 is TGTGCCAGCAGCCAAGACAGGGGGTATCCCCGCACAGATACGCAGTATTTT. Amino acid sequence: CASSQDRGYPRTDTQYF. The chain links TRBV14 to TRBJ2-3, with 7 positions matching TRBD1. The CDR3 covers 17 residues. Germline CDR1 SGHDN, CDR2 FVKESK. With V trimmed by 0 bases and J by 1 base, 7 bases remained unmatched.

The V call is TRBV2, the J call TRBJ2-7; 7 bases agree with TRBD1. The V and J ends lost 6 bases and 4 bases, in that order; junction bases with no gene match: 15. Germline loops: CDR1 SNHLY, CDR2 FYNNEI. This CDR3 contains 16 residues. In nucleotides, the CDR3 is TGTGCCAGCAGCCAAGATCCGGGACAGCTGAGGTACGAGCAGTACTTC. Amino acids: CASSQDPGQLRYEQYF.

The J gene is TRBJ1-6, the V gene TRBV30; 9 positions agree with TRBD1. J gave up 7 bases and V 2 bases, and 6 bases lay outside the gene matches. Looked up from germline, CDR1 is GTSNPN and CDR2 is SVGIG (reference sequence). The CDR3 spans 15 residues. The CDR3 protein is CAWSPWTGENSPLHF. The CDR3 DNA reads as TGTGCCTGGAGTCCTTGGACAGGGGAGAATTCACCCCTCCACTTT.